This T cell receptor beta chain was sequenced for a study of T cell repertoires in cytomegalovirus infection. Study in general: Recently described HLA-C-restricted plus well-studied HLA-B-restricted CMV epitopes were used. A matching HLA type, together with CMV infection, was signaled by public TCR beta signatures.

MiXCR was run by TCRdb on the reads, yielding one entry per CDR3 protein. The sample yields fewer than 650,000 distinct CDR3 sequences, around two fifths seen once. Study-wide findings and caveats: Cumulative frequency of public TCR beta families picked out carriers of CMV plus the relevant HLA. The ex vivo response was dominated by HLA-C-restricted CMV-specific TCR beta clonotypes.

A word on this clonotype: The antigen is not known.

The CDR3 is 14 amino acids. CDR1 is MNHNS and CDR2 is SASEGT in the germline V gene. V shed 5 bases and J shed 3 bases, with 13 bases lying between them. V usage is TRBV6-1 and J usage is TRBJ1-2, with a weak D call TRBD1 (5 bases). The sample in question was cultured PBMCs, obtained from culture after CMV antigen stimulation. The receptor was derived from a human donor in good health (CMV status not recorded). Some clones in this sample may be carry-over from other donors' samples. DNA of the CDR3: TGTGCCAGCAGTCGCAGTGGGGCAGACTATGGCTACACCTTC. Translating it yields CASSRSGADYGYTF.